Presented here are 19 T cell receptor beta chains from one specimen sequenced in a study of blood T cell repertoires in COVID-19. The table came from immunoSEQ multiplex PCR; TCRdb's copy has only in-frame clones and leaves some out. The sample holds over 150,000 clones; roughly 79% are singletons and the top ten take less than 30%. The sample consisted of peripheral blood. These TCRs come from a woman in her seventies with acute or convalescent COVID-19.

The chain carries TRBV24-1 and TRBJ2-6, with TRBD1 identical over 12 bases. The V segment lost 2 bases and the J segment 2 bases; nucleotides outside the gene matches: 6. This CDR3 is built from 19 residues. CDR1 and CDR2 from the germline V gene are KGHDR and SFDVKD. The CDR3 bases are TGTGCCACCAGTGATTCAACCGGGACAGGGGGCGCTGGGGCCAACGTCCTGACTTTC. This encodes CATSDSTGTGGAGANVLTF.

The genes are TRBV20-1 and TRBJ2-7; 10 bases are shared with TRBD2. Germline lookup yields CDR1 DFQATT and CDR2 SNEGSKA (reference sequence). This CDR3 has 14 residues. V gave up 3 bases and J gave up 3 bases; unmatched junction bases: 5. The DNA of the CDR3 is TGCAGTGCTAGTCCGGGACTAGCGAACTACGAGCAGTACTTC. It translates to CSASPGLANYEQYF.

The chain links TRBV5-1 to TRBJ2-5; TRBD1 agrees at 11 bases. V trimming: 4 bases; J trimming: 10 bases; junction bases outside the gene matches: 9. The germline CDR1 and CDR2 sequences are SGHRS and YFSETQ. The CDR3 loop spans 14 amino acids. CDR3: CASSVQGQGEGQYF. The CDR3 DNA reads as TGCGCCAGCAGCGTGCAGGGACAGGGGGAGGGCCAGTACTTC.

The V gene is TRBV28, the J gene TRBJ2-7, with unresolved D. The CDR3 extends over 13 amino acids. The germline gives CDR1 MDHEN, CDR2 SYDVKM. The germline V and J ends were trimmed by 3 bases and 6 bases, with 12 bases remaining between them. CDR3: CASSLTGNGEQYF. CDR3 coding DNA: TGTGCCAGCAGTTTGACGGGTAACGGCGAGCAGTACTTC.

The rearrangement uses TRBV6-6 and TRBJ2-7, with 7 bases matching TRBD1. The V gene end was trimmed by 2 bases and the J gene end by 5 bases; junction bases not matched to a gene: 9. Germline CDR1 reads MNHNY; CDR2 reads SVGAGI (reference sequence). CDR3 size: 15 residues. The CDR3 is CASSYGDSRLNEQYF. The CDR3 DNA is TGTGCCAGCAGTTACGGGGACAGTCGGCTAAACGAGCAGTACTTC.

This chain joins TRBV5-6 and TRBJ1-1; D possibly corresponds to TRBD1 (6 bases). Germline V lookup: CDR1 SGHDT, CDR2 YYEEEE. The CDR3 totals 15 residues. Trimming removed 4 bases from V and 2 bases from J, with 15 bases in between. The CDR3 spells CASSDARGLNTEAFF. CDR3 DNA sequence: TGTGCCAGCAGCGACGCCAGGGGCTTAAACACTGAAGCTTTCTTT.

The CDR3 sequence is CASSTIGTGPLAFF. The CDR3 DNA sequence: TGTGCCAGTAGTACGATCGGGACAGGACCCTTAGCTTTCTTT. The rearrangement joins TRBV19 to TRBJ1-1; 8 bases are a match to TRBD1. Germline CDR1 LNHDA, CDR2 SQIVND (reference sequence). This CDR3 region has 14 residues. V lost 4 bases to trimming and J lost 10 bases; unmatched junction nucleotides: 11.

The chain joins TRBV11-2 to TRBJ2-2; 12 nucleotides agree with TRBD2. Germline assignment: CDR1 SGHAT and CDR2 FQNNGV. V lost 3 bases, J lost 5 bases, and 4 bases stayed unmatched. CDR3 length: 16 residues. CDR3 bases: TGTGCCAGCAGCTTTCCGACTAGCGGGAGAACCGGGGAGCTGTTTTTT. It translates to CASSFPTSGRTGELFF.

This clone was seen just once. The chain links TRBV4-1 to TRBJ1-1; D remains unclear. The CDR3 contains 14 residues. With 0 bases removed from V and 1 base from J, the gap between germline ends came to 6 bases. CDR1 and CDR2 from the germline V gene are MGHRA and YSYEKL. This chain's CDR3 is CASSQDTGNTEAFF. In nucleotides, the CDR3 is TGCGCCAGCAGCCAAGATACGGGGAACACTGAAGCTTTCTTT.

This chain links TRBV28 with TRBJ2-7; 9 nucleotides match TRBD2. This CDR3 is 16 amino acids long. Losses at the gene ends were 3 bases for V and 2 bases for J; bases not matched to a gene: 8. Germline V gene sequence: CDR1 MDHEN, CDR2 SYDVKM. The CDR3 is CASSLALAGGAYEQYF. For the CDR3, the DNA is TGTGCCAGCAGTTTGGCATTGGCGGGAGGGGCCTACGAGCAGTACTTC.

The V gene is TRBV10-2, the J gene TRBJ2-7; a weak D match, TRBD2 (5 bases). CDR3 length: 15 amino acids. V lost 0 bases and J 4 bases, leaving 13 bases between the germline ends. CDR1 is WSHSY and CDR2 is SAAADI in the germline V gene. CDR3 loop: CASSESPGPGYEQYF. In nucleotides, the CDR3 is TGCGCCAGCAGTGAGTCCCCCGGTCCGGGGTACGAGCAGTACTTC.

This rearrangement joins TRBV11-2 to TRBJ1-6; 9 bases line up with TRBD1. This CDR3 spans 16 amino acids. The germline CDR1 and CDR2 sequences are SGHAT and FQNNGV. The V and J ends lost 2 bases and 9 bases, in that order; junction bases with no gene match: 8. The CDR3 loop is CASSLSTGGRSSPLHF. CDR3 coding DNA: TGTGCCAGCAGCTTATCAACAGGGGGCAGAAGTTCACCCCTCCACTTT.

This rearrangement joins TRBV9 to TRBJ1-2; 7 bases are a match to TRBD1. The CDR3 totals 15 residues. The V gene end was trimmed by 0 bases and the J gene end by 4 bases; junction bases not matched to a gene: 6. Germline loops: CDR1 SGDLS, CDR2 YYNGEE. The CDR3 region is CASSVGGQPLYGYTF. Written as DNA, the CDR3 is TGTGCCAGCAGCGTAGGGGGACAGCCCCTCTATGGCTACACCTTC.

The CDR3 DNA follows: TGTGCCAGCAGTGTAAGGAGACAGGGTGGGATCTATGGCTACACCTTC. This gives the protein CASSVRRQGGIYGYTF. V usage is TRBV2 and J usage is TRBJ1-2, with 7 nucleotides matching TRBD1. The junction had 12 bases not matched to a gene; V was cut back by 4 bases and J by 4 bases. This CDR3 comprises 16 residues. Germline lookup yields CDR1 SNHLY and CDR2 FYNNEI. The complete variable domain, with remaining parts taken from reference TRBV2 and TRBJ1-2, reads EPEVTQTPSHQVTQMGQEVILRCVPISNHLYFYWYRQILGQKVEFLVSFYNNEISEKSEIFDDQFSVERPDGSNFTLKIRSTKLEDSAMYFCASSVRRQGGIYGYTFGSGTRLTVV.

The chain joins TRBV5-1 to TRBJ2-2; 9 bases are shared with TRBD2. This CDR3 has 16 amino acids. The trim removed 4 bases at V and 6 bases at J, leaving 10 bases unmatched. Germline assignment: CDR1 SGHRS and CDR2 YFSETQ. The CDR3 sequence: CASSRIGGRVPGELFF. The CDR3 DNA reads as TGCGCCAGCAGCCGAATTGGCGGGAGGGTCCCCGGGGAGCTGTTTTTT.

V is TRBV9 and J is TRBJ2-7, with 8 bases fitting TRBD2. After removal of 0 bases from V and 6 bases from J, the junction contained 8 bases not matched to a gene. CDR1 is SGDLS and CDR2 is YYNGEE in the germline V gene. The CDR3 is made up of 15 amino acids. The CDR3 bases are TGTGCCAGCAGCGTAGTGTCGGGAGGGATTGGCGAGCAGTACTTC. It specifies CASSVVSGGIGEQYF. Based on the CDR3 plus reference TRBV9 and TRBJ2-7, the full variable domain is DSGVTQTPKHLITATGQRVTLRCSPRSGDLSVYWYQQSLDQGLQFLIQYYNGEERAKGNILERFSAQQFPDLHSELNLSSLELGDSALYFCASSVVSGGIGEQYFGPGTRLTVT.

The chain uses TRBV5-4 and TRBJ2-5; 8 nucleotides line up with TRBD2. Losses at the gene ends were 3 bases for V and 2 bases for J; bases not matched to a gene: 6. Germline V gene sequence: CDR1 SGHNT, CDR2 YYREEE (reference sequence). CDR3 size: 15 residues. Here the CDR3 reads CASSSGTREQETQYF. In DNA, the CDR3 is TGTGCCAGCAGCTCCGGGACTAGGGAGCAAGAGACCCAGTACTTC.

The CDR3 bases are TGCGCCAGCAGCTTGGGACAGGGGAACTATGGCTACACCTTC. Its translation is CASSLGQGNYGYTF. This sequence joins TRBV5-1 and TRBJ1-2, with 8 bases fitting TRBD1. V lost 0 bases and J lost 2; bases outside the gene matches: 0. The CDR3 runs 14 residues. CDR1 and CDR2 (germline): SGHRS, YFSETQ.

The J gene is TRBJ1-2, the V gene TRBV12-3 or TRBV12-4; D is perhaps TRBD1 (5 bases). V was cut by 2 bases and J by 2 bases, with 6 bases left in between. This CDR3 has 13 amino acids. CDR3 region: CASSLRGNYGYTF. For the CDR3, the DNA is TGTGCCAGCAGTTTACGGGGGAACTATGGCTACACCTTC.